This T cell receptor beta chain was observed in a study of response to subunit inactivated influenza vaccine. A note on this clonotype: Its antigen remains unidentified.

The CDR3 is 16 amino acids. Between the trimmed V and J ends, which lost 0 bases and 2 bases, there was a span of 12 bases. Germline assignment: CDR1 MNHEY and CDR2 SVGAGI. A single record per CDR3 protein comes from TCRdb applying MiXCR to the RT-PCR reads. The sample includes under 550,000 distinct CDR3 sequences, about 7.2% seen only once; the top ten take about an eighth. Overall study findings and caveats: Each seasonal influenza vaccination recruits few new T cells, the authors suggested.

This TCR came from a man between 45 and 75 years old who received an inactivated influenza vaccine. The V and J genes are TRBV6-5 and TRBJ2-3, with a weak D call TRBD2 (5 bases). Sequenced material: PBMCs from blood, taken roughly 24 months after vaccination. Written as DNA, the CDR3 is TGTGCCAGCAGTTACTCGATCGGGATATCCACAGATACGCAGTATTTT. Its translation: CASSYSIGISTDTQYF.